This entry describes one T cell receptor (beta chain). Its target is unknown. Germline V gene data show CDR1 as SGDLS and CDR2 as YYNGEE. The CDR3 contains 15 residues. According to the study, genomic DNA was the template for TCR beta VDJ and CDR3 profiling. Using its own MiXCR run on the reads, TCRdb lists one record per CDR3 protein. In the table there are approximately 300,000 distinct CDR3 sequences, 56% of which are singletons. Selection for sequencing was limited to patients who had shown CD8+CD57+ cell expansion by flow cytometry. The entry originates in a study of CD8+CD57+ T cells in acquired aplastic anemia. The study's findings and limits: Patients and controls shared some 30 CD8+ CDR3 sequences.

J is TRBJ2-5 and V is TRBV9, with D maybe TRBD1 (7 bases). The end of the DNA is better explained by TRBJ2-7, so the J call may be wrong. The receptor was isolated from a human donor with aplastic anemia. Sequenced: sorted CD4+, CD8+, or CD8+CD57+ T cells (not recorded which) from PBMCs. The CDR3 DNA reads TGTGCCAGCAGCGTACGACAGGGACTCGCGTACGAGCAGTACTTC. It translates to CASSVRQGLAYEQYF.